The 28 T cell receptor beta chains below come from one sample, sequenced in a study of CD4 T cells in relation to SARS-CoV-2 and coronaviruses. Assay: immunoSEQ multiplex PCR; the TCRdb copy retains only in-frame clones and omits some. Here the sample spans around 26,000 clones, just under 75% being singletons. Unexposed donor CD4+ T cells date from about 2011-2018, before the COVID-19 pandemic. After ten to eleven days of culture, CD4+ T cells were isolated. Their antigen targets remain unknown. Sequenced: CD4+ T cells from PBMCs, cultured in vitro. These TCRs come from a human donor in good health.

The CDR3 region is CASSEGLGTDTQYF. DNA for the CDR3: TGTGCCAGCAGTGAAGGCCTCGGTACAGATACGCAGTATTTT. The J gene is TRBJ2-3, the V gene TRBV2; D uncertain. The CDR3 runs to 14 residues. V lost 1 base to trimming and J lost 3 bases, with 8 bases between them. Germline-derived CDR1 and CDR2 are SNHLY and FYNNEI.

V is TRBV29-1 and J is TRBJ2-5; 11 bases fit TRBD1. The CDR3 loop spans 14 amino acids. Germline V gives CDR1 SQVTM, CDR2 ANQGSEA. V trimming: 6 bases; J trimming: 4 bases; junction bases outside the gene matches: 7. CDR3 protein: CSVAGGQGVETQYF. CDR3 in DNA: TGCAGCGTCGCTGGGGGACAGGGGGTAGAGACCCAGTACTTC.

The V and J genes are TRBV30 and TRBJ2-1, with TRBD2 identical over 12 bases. The germline V gene has CDR1 GTSNPN and CDR2 SVGIG (reference sequence). CDR3 size: 17 residues. V lost 3 bases, J lost 7 bases, and 13 bases stayed unmatched. CDR3: CAWSLGWASGRGNEQFF. In DNA form, the CDR3 reads TGTGCCTGGAGCCTTGGGTGGGCTAGCGGGAGGGGGAATGAGCAGTTCTTC.

The chain couples TRBV4-3 to TRBJ2-3, with D possibly being TRBD1 (6 bases). Deletions cut 0 bases from V and 0 bases from J, with 10 bases between. Germline V CDR1 and CDR2: LGHNA, YSLEER. The CDR3 sequence is 16 residues long. In DNA form, the CDR3 reads TGCGCCAGCAGCCAAGAGACAGGCTCTAGCACAGATACGCAGTATTTT. It is translated as CASSQETGSSTDTQYF.

This clone was observed a handful of times. This chain links TRBV7-9 with TRBJ1-1; TRBD1 is a possible D gene (6 bases). Germline loops: CDR1 SEHNR, CDR2 FQNEAQ (reference sequence). The CDR3 sequence is 15 residues long. The germline V and J ends were trimmed by 5 bases and 3 bases, with 16 bases remaining between them. The CDR3 DNA sequence: TGTGCCAGCAGCGCCTTGAATGGGGGGCACACTGAAGCTTTCTTT. It yields the protein CASSALNGGHTEAFF.

This clone occurred once. This sequence joins TRBV10-3 and TRBJ1-6; the D gene is possibly TRBD1 (5 bases). Germline CDR1 ENHRY, CDR2 SYGVKD. The CDR3 covers 13 residues. The CDR3 bases are TGTGCAGGGACCCTGGGTTATAATTCACCCCTCCACTTT. Encoded protein: CAGTLGYNSPLHF.

V is TRBV6-5 and J is TRBJ2-1; D is tentatively TRBD1 or TRBD2 (5 bases each). V lost 2 bases and J lost 4, with 9 bases in between. There are 14 residues in the CDR3. Germline CDR1 is MNHEY and CDR2 is SVGAGI. The CDR3 reads CASSYGTQYNEQFF. CDR3 nucleotide sequence: TGTGCCAGCAGTTACGGGACCCAATACAATGAGCAGTTCTTC.

The rearrangement joins TRBV29-1 to TRBJ1-5, with a possible D match to TRBD1 (5 bases). The CDR3 covers 13 residues. V lost 3 bases, J lost 5 bases, and 11 bases lay in between. The germline CDR1 and CDR2 sequences are SQVTM and ANQGSEA. CDR3 sequence (DNA): TGCAGCGTTGAGTATGGGGGGGATCAGCCCCAGCATTTT. Translating gives CSVEYGGDQPQHF.

This rearrangement joins TRBV7-2 to TRBJ1-2; 8 bases agree with TRBD1. V dropped 5 bases and J dropped 7; count of bases not matched to a gene: 9. Germline CDR1 reads SGHTA; CDR2 reads FQGNSA. This CDR3 has 14 amino acids. For the CDR3, the DNA is TGTGCCAGCAGCCCGACAGGGGACGGGGTTGGCTACACCTTC. It encodes CASSPTGDGVGYTF.

J is TRBJ1-3 and V is TRBV2; D is possibly TRBD1 (5 bases). Trimming removed 5 bases at V and 0 bases at J, with 11 bases between. Germline V lookup: CDR1 SNHLY, CDR2 FYNNEI. The CDR3 covers 15 residues. The CDR3 coding sequence is TGTGCCAGCAGTAAGGGGTTCCCCTCTGGAAACACCATATATTTT. This sequence encodes CASSKGFPSGNTIYF.

The rearrangement uses TRBV5-1 and TRBJ2-4; a weak D match, TRBD1 (6 bases). V was clipped by 5 bases and J by 3 bases, with 9 bases between them. Germline CDR1 SGHRS, CDR2 YFSETQ. The CDR3 is 13 amino acids. The CDR3 sequence is CASSRQVKNIQYF. In DNA form, the CDR3 reads TGCGCCAGCAGTAGACAGGTCAAAAACATTCAGTACTTC. The full variable domain, completed using reference TRBV5-1 and TRBJ2-4, is KAGVTQTPRYLIKTRGQQVTLSCSPISGHRSVSWYQQTPGQGLQFLFEYFSETQRNKGNFPGRFSGRQFSNSRSEMNVSTLELGDSALYLCASSRQVKNIQYFGAGTRLSVL.

The chain is built from TRBV5-4 and TRBJ2-7; D call uncertain. Germline V gene sequence: CDR1 SGHNT, CDR2 YYREEE (reference sequence). The length of the CDR3 is 12 residues. V lost 4 bases and J lost 6, with 11 bases in between. CDR3 sequence reads: CASSGLMGEQYF. CDR3 DNA: TGTGCCAGCAGCGGCTTGATGGGCGAGCAGTACTTC.

Here the CDR3 DNA reads TGTGCCAGCTCACCACAGGGGCCATCTGCCTCTGGAAACACCATATATTTT. Translated, it gives CASSPQGPSASGNTIYF. The chain has TRBV18 and TRBJ1-3; a possible D gene is TRBD1 (5 bases). The CDR3 covers 17 residues. V was clipped by 1 base and J by 0 bases, with 13 bases between them. CDR1 and CDR2 from the germline V gene are KGHSH and LQKENI.

J is TRBJ2-4 and V is TRBV28, with TRBD2 matching over 16 bases. V gave up 5 bases and J gave up 1 base; unmatched junction bases: 8. From germline, CDR1 is MDHEN and CDR2 SYDVKM. The CDR3 has 19 amino acids. In DNA, the CDR3 is TGTGCCAGCAGTCATCCGGGACTAGCGGGGGGGGCCGCCAAAAACATTCAGTACTTC. The encoded protein is CASSHPGLAGGAAKNIQYF.

CDR3 loop: CASSYSYRGGDEQYF. In DNA form, the CDR3 reads TGTGCCAGCAGTTACTCCTACAGGGGGGGCGACGAGCAGTACTTC. The chain joins TRBV6-5 to TRBJ2-7, with a tentative D call TRBD1 (8 bases). The CDR3 contains 15 residues. The germline CDR1 and CDR2 sequences are MNHEY and SVGAGI. Deletions cut 0 bases from V and 5 bases from J, with 14 bases between.

This chain joins TRBV4-3 and TRBJ2-3; 12 nucleotides agree with TRBD2. This CDR3 has 15 amino acids. The J segment lost 3 bases and the V segment lost 4 bases, leaving 2 bases of the junction unmatched. CDR1 LGHNA and CDR2 YSLEER come from the germline V gene. This CDR3 reads CASSPGLAGTDTQYF. CDR3 DNA sequence: TGCGCCAGCAGCCCCGGACTAGCGGGGACAGATACGCAGTATTTT.

V is TRBV7-9 and J is TRBJ1-1, with D possibly TRBD1 on 6 matching bases. The CDR3 covers 16 residues. The V and J ends lost 5 bases and 5 bases respectively, with 21 bases between them. CDR1 is SEHNR, CDR2 FQNEAQ, per germline (reference sequence). CDR3 DNA sequence: TGTGCCAGCAGCCCTATGGCGGGGGGCGCGGCGACTGAAGCTTTCTTT. This gives the protein CASSPMAGGAATEAFF.

The chain links TRBV5-6 to TRBJ2-3, with D maybe TRBD1 (6 bases). This CDR3 is built from 18 residues. CDR1 SGHDT and CDR2 YYEEEE come from the germline V gene. Trimming pared 1 base from V and 0 bases from J, leaving 18 bases between. Here the CDR3 DNA reads TGTGCCAGCAGCTTGAACGTTTGGGGACACCTAAGCACAGATACGCAGTATTTT. Translated, it gives CASSLNVWGHLSTDTQYF. The whole variable domain, filled in from reference TRBV5-6 and TRBJ2-3, reads DAGVTQSPTHLIKTRGQQVTLRCSPKSGHDTVSWYQQALGQGPQFIFQYYEEEERQRGNFPDRFSGHQFPNYSSELNVNALLLGDSALYLCASSLNVWGHLSTDTQYFGPGTRLTVL.

This rearrangement joins TRBV5-1 to TRBJ2-5; 13 bases map to TRBD2. The ends lost 2 bases at V and 5 bases at J; junction bases unmatched: 9. The CDR3 extends over 17 amino acids. Germline CDR1 is SGHRS and CDR2 is YFSETQ. This chain's CDR3 is CASSFTGTSGIRETQYF. CDR3 in DNA: TGCGCCAGCAGCTTCACTGGGACTAGCGGGATCCGGGAGACCCAGTACTTC.

The rearrangement links TRBV11-2 to TRBJ2-5; possibly TRBD1 or TRBD2 for D (5 bases each). This CDR3 is 17 amino acids long. Trimming removed 3 bases at V and 1 base at J, with 18 bases between. The germline CDR1 and CDR2 sequences are SGHAT and FQNNGV. The CDR3 nucleotides read TGTGCCAGCAGCTTTACCCTCCTCATAGGGACCCAAGAGACCCAGTACTTC. Its translation is CASSFTLLIGTQETQYF.

The chain uses TRBV27 and TRBJ2-3, with TRBD2 matching over 7 bases. Germline CDR1 and CDR2: MNHEY and SMNVEV (reference sequence). Trimming at V came to 5 bases and at J to 4 bases, leaving 18 bases not matched to a gene. CDR3 length equals 18 residues. CDR3: CASSPRRTSAMSPDTQYF. DNA of the CDR3: TGTGCCAGCAGTCCGCGACGAACTAGCGCCATGAGCCCAGATACGCAGTATTTT.

This sequence joins TRBV7-2 and TRBJ2-7; weak D call: TRBD2 (5 bases). Per germline, CDR1 SGHTA and CDR2 FQGNSA. The V end was cut by 2 bases, the J end by 2 bases, with 13 bases between. This CDR3 has 15 amino acids. The CDR3 region is CASSLMAEGTYEQYF. The CDR3 coding sequence is TGTGCCAGCAGCTTAATGGCAGAGGGAACCTACGAGCAGTACTTC.

This clone was picked up a small number of times. The chain links TRBV6-5 to TRBJ1-6; TRBD1 matches 7 bases. Germline V gives CDR1 MNHEY, CDR2 SVGAGI. The J segment lost 10 bases and the V segment lost 0 bases, leaving 9 bases of the junction unmatched. The CDR3 runs 16 residues. CDR3 loop: CASSYSWGGGDSPLHF. CDR3 DNA: TGTGCCAGCAGTTACTCATGGGGAGGGGGCGACTCACCCCTCCACTTT.

The chain links TRBV12-3 or TRBV12-4 to TRBJ2-1, with 9 nucleotides matching TRBD2. With 9 bases clipped from V and 8 bases from J, the junction kept 8 bases outside the gene matches. This CDR3 contains 13 residues. This CDR3 is CASSGTSLDEQFF. The CDR3 bases are TGTGCCAGTTCCGGGACTAGCTTGGATGAGCAGTTCTTC.

The chain employs TRBV4-3 and TRBJ1-3; possibly TRBD1 for D (5 bases). Trimming removed 4 bases at V and 0 bases at J, with 10 bases between. Germline V gene lookup returns CDR1 LGHNA and CDR2 YSLEER. The CDR3 extends over 15 amino acids. Here the CDR3 reads CASSRVDSSGNTIYF. CDR3 nucleotide sequence: TGCGCCAGCAGCCGAGTAGACAGCTCTGGAAACACCATATATTTT.

The chain employs TRBV29-1 and TRBJ2-6, with a possible D match to TRBD2 (6 bases). Germline values: CDR1 SQVTM, CDR2 ANQGSEA. V lost 7 bases and J lost 3, with 10 bases in between. CDR3 length: 13 amino acids. CDR3: CSAGGVGANVLTF. In nucleotides, the CDR3 is TGCAGCGCCGGAGGGGTTGGGGCCAACGTCCTGACTTTC.

The gene calls are TRBV6-5 and TRBJ1-1; D is unclear. This CDR3 is 16 amino acids long. The V end was cut by 2 bases, the J end by 4 bases, with 17 bases between. Germline loops: CDR1 MNHEY, CDR2 SVGAGI. In DNA form, the CDR3 reads TGTGCCAGCAGTTACGAGCTCGGACGTGTGTCCACTGAAGCTTTCTTT. Translating gives CASSYELGRVSTEAFF.

This clone appeared once. This chain uses TRBV19 with TRBJ2-2, with D possibly matching TRBD1 (6 bases). The germline V gene encodes CDR1 LNHDA and CDR2 SQIVND (reference sequence). The CDR3 spans 14 residues. Trimming took 5 bases from V and 7 from J, leaving 14 bases between them. Here the CDR3 reads CASSGGGRIGELFF. The CDR3, as DNA: TGTGCCAGTAGTGGGGGCGGTAGGATCGGGGAGCTGTTTTTT.